The 20 T cell receptor beta chains given below trace back to one sample, sequenced in a study of blood T cell repertoires in COVID-19. Sequenced by immunoSEQ multiplex PCR; TCRdb stores in-frame clones only, minus some. This sample has about 440,000 clones; 90% occur once, and the top ten carry about 0.6%. The specimen sequenced was PBMCs or T cells enriched from blood (not recorded which). Receptors originate from a man between 18 and 29 years old who had recovered from COVID-19.

The chain joins TRBV21-1 to TRBJ2-2; the table's D call TRBD2 went unverified against the DNA. TRBV21-1 is shown as a pseudogene. The CDR3 runs to 16 residues. The CDR3 DNA follows: TGTGCCAGCAGCAAACCCTCCCGGGGGAGCACCGGGGAGCTGTTTTTT. This sequence encodes CASSKPSRGSTGELFF.

The chain has TRBV10-1 and TRBJ2-7; D unclear. The CDR3 length is 14 residues. Germline V lookup: CDR1 WNHNN, CDR2 SYGVQD (reference sequence). The ends were cut back, 4 bases at V and 3 bases at J, with 13 bases in the middle. The CDR3 is CASSGGNPDYEQYF. CDR3 DNA sequence: TGCGCCAGCAGTGGCGGCAATCCAGACTACGAGCAGTACTTC.

This clone was picked up one time. The genes are TRBV5-5 and TRBJ1-3, with D perhaps matching TRBD1 (5 bases). Germline lookup yields CDR1 SGHKS and CDR2 YYEKEE (reference sequence). V lost 4 bases and J lost 4, with 18 bases in between. The CDR3 is made up of 16 amino acids. Here the CDR3 DNA reads TGTGCCAGCAGCCAAGCCTTGGGGCTTACGGGAAACACCATATATTTT. Translated, it gives CASSQALGLTGNTIYF.

V and J are TRBV28 and TRBJ2-3, with D possibly being TRBD2 (6 bases). V dropped 7 bases and J dropped 6 bases, with 14 bases sitting between them. Germline assignment: CDR1 MDHEN and CDR2 SYDVKM. The CDR3 length is 13 residues. The CDR3: CASTLTLADTQYF. The DNA of the CDR3 is TGTGCCAGCACCCTAACTCTAGCGGATACGCAGTATTTT.

The chain is built from TRBV6-1 and TRBJ2-2, with 8 bases aligning to TRBD2. In germline, CDR1 is MNHNS, CDR2 SASEGT. The V gene end was trimmed by 2 bases and the J gene end by 5 bases; junction bases not matched to a gene: 10. The CDR3 runs 17 residues. The CDR3 region is CASSEMVGRAGTGELFF. CDR3 in DNA: TGTGCCAGCAGTGAAATGGTCGGGAGGGCCGGGACCGGGGAGCTGTTTTTT.

This clone has just one count. The V gene is TRBV29-1, the J gene TRBJ1-5, with TRBD1 matching over 8 bases. With 6 bases clipped from V and 1 base from J, the junction kept 5 bases outside the gene matches. CDR3 length: 14 amino acids. Germline CDR1 reads SQVTM; CDR2 reads ANQGSEA. The CDR3 sequence: CSVTGGGSNQPQHF. The CDR3 DNA follows: TGCAGCGTAACAGGGGGGGGAAGCAATCAGCCCCAGCATTTT. The entire variable domain, with the rest obtained from reference TRBV29-1 and TRBJ1-5, is as follows: SAVISQKPSRDICQRGTSLTIQCQVDSQVTMMFWYRQQPGQSLTLIATANQGSEATYESGFVIDKFPISRPNLTFSTLTVSNMSPEDSSIYLCSVTGGGSNQPQHFGDGTRLSIL.

The gene calls are TRBV25-1 and TRBJ1-2; D gene ambiguous. The CDR3 runs to 11 residues. Between the trimmed V and J ends, which lost 5 bases and 2 bases, there was a span of 3 bases. From germline, CDR1 is MGHDK and CDR2 SYGVNS. The CDR3 DNA reads as TGTGCCAGCAGTCAAAACTATGGCTACACCTTC. It yields the protein CASSQNYGYTF.

Only one count was recorded for this clone. The V and J genes are TRBV10-3 and TRBJ1-1; D gene uncertain. The CDR3 sequence is 14 residues long. Germline-derived CDR1 and CDR2 are ENHRY and SYGVKD. The V and J ends lost 5 bases and 3 bases respectively, with 13 bases between them. The CDR3 sequence: CAISTDLRDTEAFF. The CDR3 nucleotides are TGTGCCATCAGTACTGACCTTCGGGACACTGAAGCTTTCTTT.

The chain recombines TRBV6-1 with TRBJ1-2, with D perhaps TRBD1 (6 bases). Germline V gives CDR1 MNHNS, CDR2 SASEGT. This CDR3 has 14 residues. V lost 3 bases to trimming and J lost 5 bases, with 13 bases between them. The CDR3 nucleotides read TGTGCCAGCAGTGAGGTGAGGGGGAGATATGGCTACACCTTC. Protein product: CASSEVRGRYGYTF.

The rearrangement links TRBV3-1 (or the pseudogene TRBV3-2) to TRBJ1-1; D possibly corresponds to TRBD1 (6 bases). Trimming took off 4 bases at V and 7 bases at J, with 7 bases between the two ends. CDR3 size: 11 residues. Germline-derived CDR1 and CDR2 are LGHDT and YNNKEL (reference sequence). The CDR3 DNA sequence: TGTGCCAGCAGCCGGGACATTGAAGCTTTCTTT. The encoded protein is CASSRDIEAFF.

The chain employs TRBV2 and TRBJ1-2; 10 bases fit TRBD1. This CDR3 contains 13 residues. Germline lookup yields CDR1 SNHLY and CDR2 FYNNEI. V gave up 7 bases and J gave up 10 bases; unmatched junction bases: 9. The chain's CDR3 is CASTPGTGVAYTF. CDR3 nucleotides: TGTGCCAGCACTCCCGGGACAGGGGTTGCCTACACCTTC.

This chain uses TRBV29-1 with TRBJ1-1, with D perhaps matching TRBD1 (6 bases). The CDR3 runs to 14 residues. Per germline, CDR1 SQVTM and CDR2 ANQGSEA. V lost 3 bases and J lost 4, with 15 bases in between. CDR3 in DNA: TGCAGCGTTGATGGCGAACAGGGCGGCACTGAAGCTTTCTTT. Its protein product is CSVDGEQGGTEAFF.

This sequence joins TRBV27 and TRBJ2-6; D is unclear. V lost 8 bases and J lost 0, with 11 bases in between. The CDR3 is 15 amino acids. Germline V gives CDR1 MNHEY, CDR2 SMNVEV (reference sequence). The CDR3 protein is CASSTYYSGANVLTF. Here the CDR3 DNA reads TGTGCCAGCTCAACTTATTACTCTGGGGCCAACGTCCTGACTTTC.

CDR3 in DNA: TGCGCCAGCAGCCAAGATCAGTCTGCGGGAGCAGGGTATGGCTACACCTTC. It translates to CASSQDQSAGAGYGYTF. V is TRBV4-1 and J is TRBJ1-2; D might be TRBD1 (5 bases). The CDR3 is made up of 17 amino acids. Between the trimmed V and J ends, which lost 0 bases and 5 bases, there was a span of 19 bases. Per the germline V gene, CDR1 is MGHRA and CDR2 is YSYEKL.

The chain has TRBV19 and TRBJ2-7, with a possible D match to TRBD2 (5 bases). V gave up 4 bases and J gave up 2 bases, with 12 bases separating them. The CDR3 spans 14 residues. CDR1 LNHDA and CDR2 SQIVND come from the germline V gene (reference sequence). The CDR3 here is CASSSRRAPYEQYF. The CDR3 bases are TGTGCCAGTAGTAGTCGGCGGGCACCCTACGAGCAGTACTTC.

The chain is built from TRBV2 and TRBJ1-3; D might be TRBD1 (5 bases). Germline V gene data show CDR1 as SNHLY and CDR2 as FYNNEI. Trimming left V 2 bases short and J 2 bases short, with 7 bases between. This CDR3 region has 14 residues. The CDR3 loop reads CASSERGPGNTIYF. The CDR3 DNA follows: TGTGCCAGCAGTGAAAGGGGCCCTGGAAACACCATATATTTT.

The genes are TRBV5-6 and TRBJ2-2; maybe TRBD1 (6 bases). The germline gives CDR1 SGHDT, CDR2 YYEEEE. Trimming took 4 bases from V and 5 from J, leaving 9 bases between them. The CDR3 consists of 13 residues. The CDR3: CASSTTGTGELFF. In DNA form, the CDR3 reads TGTGCCAGCAGCACAACAGGGACCGGGGAGCTGTTTTTT.

This clone was found once. This chain's CDR3 is CASSLRVAAHNEQFF. CDR3 in DNA: TGTGCCAGCAGCTTAAGAGTAGCGGCTCACAATGAGCAGTTCTTC. The V call is TRBV7-3, the J call TRBJ2-1; D may be TRBD2 (6 bases). The CDR3 loop spans 15 amino acids. V was trimmed by 1 base and J by 5 bases, leaving 12 bases between them. From germline, CDR1 is SGHTA and CDR2 FQGTGA.

The chain has TRBV3-1 (or the pseudogene TRBV3-2) and TRBJ2-2; D is uncertain. The CDR3 runs to 13 residues. CDR1 is LGHDT, CDR2 YNNKEL, per germline (reference sequence). Trimming removed 6 bases from V and 7 bases from J, with 12 bases in between. CDR3 amino acids: CASRQNSLGELFF. CDR3 DNA: TGTGCCAGCAGACAAAATAGCCTCGGGGAGCTGTTTTTT.

This clone has a handful of counts. The chain links TRBV3-1 (or the pseudogene TRBV3-2) to TRBJ2-3; 8 nucleotides line up with TRBD2. The CDR3 is 15 amino acids. Germline CDR1 is LGHDT and CDR2 is YNNKEL (reference sequence). V dropped 2 bases and J dropped 2; count of bases not matched to a gene: 3. CDR3 protein: CASSQNGRATDTQYF. The CDR3 DNA follows: TGTGCCAGCAGCCAAAACGGGAGGGCCACAGATACGCAGTATTTT.